The 5 T cell receptor beta chains in this list originate from one sample, sequenced in a study of identical twins. TCRdb re-called the 5' RACE reads with MiXCR, one entry per CDR3 protein. Of hundreds of thousands of distinct CDR3 sequences in the sample, 5.5% to 7.5% were seen once. The specimen sequenced was naive T cells sorted from blood. The receptors here all came from a man between 18 and 35 years old in good health.

The chain combines TRBV5-1 with TRBJ1-2; D might be TRBD1 (6 bases). Deletions cut 4 bases from V and 7 bases from J, with 14 bases between. The CDR3 sequence is 13 residues long. CDR1 and CDR2 from the germline V gene are SGHRS and YFSETQ. The CDR3 reads CASSPGQPGGYTF. DNA of the CDR3: TGCGCCAGCAGCCCCGGACAGCCCGGTGGCTACACCTTC.

CDR3 residues: CSARRFMETSGAETQYF. CDR3 coding DNA: TGCAGTGCTAGAAGGTTTATGGAGACCTCGGGGGCTGAGACCCAGTACTTC. The rearrangement links TRBV20-1 to TRBJ2-5; TRBD1 or TRBD2 may be the D gene (6 bases each). The CDR3 loop spans 17 amino acids. Trimming left V 2 bases short and J 5 bases short, with 24 bases between. The germline gives CDR1 DFQATT, CDR2 SNEGSKA (reference sequence).

Many counts were recorded for this clonotype. This chain connects TRBV5-6 to TRBJ1-1; D might be TRBD1 (6 bases). Germline V gives CDR1 SGHDT, CDR2 YYEEEE. V lost 5 bases, J lost 8 bases, and 10 bases lay in between. This CDR3 is 11 amino acids long. The CDR3 loop is CASRSDREAFF. CDR3 in DNA: TGTGCCAGCAGATCCGACAGGGAAGCTTTCTTT.

This clonotype was detected ten times or more. The rearrangement uses TRBV5-1 and TRBJ2-1; D not certain. CDR1 is SGHRS, CDR2 YFSETQ, per germline. CDR3 length: 13 amino acids. V was pared by 3 bases and J by 7 bases, with 11 bases between. The CDR3 region has the DNA TGCGCCAGCAGCTCCCCTAGTATTAATGAGCAGTTCTTC. Encoded protein: CASSSPSINEQFF.

There are many counts of this clonotype. CDR3 in DNA: TGTGCCAGCAGCCAGGGGGGACCGCACCAAGAGACCCAGTACTTC. Protein sequence: CASSQGGPHQETQYF. The genes are TRBV3-1 and TRBJ2-5, with D possibly being TRBD2 (6 bases). The germline V gene has CDR1 LGHDT and CDR2 YNNKEL (reference sequence). The V end lost 3 bases, the J end lost 0 bases, and 11 bases lay between the germline ends. This CDR3 is built from 15 residues.